The 3 T cell receptor beta chains below were found in one sample sequenced in a study of cytomegalovirus exposure and HLA in healthy donors. The primer mix had 60 Vbeta and 13 Jbeta primers. Assay: immunoSEQ multiplex PCR; the TCRdb copy retains only in-frame clones and omits some. This sample has about 100,000 clones, with roughly three quarters found just once. The sample was PBMCs. The source is a female donor in good health and CMV-seropositive.

The chain recombines TRBV6-1 with TRBJ2-6; 7 bases match TRBD1. This CDR3 is built from 15 residues. The V gene end was trimmed by 6 bases and the J gene end by 0 bases; junction bases not matched to a gene: 2. Germline-derived CDR1 and CDR2 are MNHNS and SASEGT. The CDR3 DNA follows: TGTGCCAGCAGATCAGGGGGCTCTGGGGCCAACGTCCTGACTTTC. Encoded protein: CASRSGGSGANVLTF.

CDR3 coding DNA: TGTGCCATCAGCCCCGGGACAGGGACGCATGGCTACACCTTC. It encodes CAISPGTGTHGYTF. The chain carries TRBV10-3 and TRBJ1-2; 9 bases agree with TRBD1. CDR1 is ENHRY and CDR2 is SYGVKD in the germline V gene. CDR3 size: 14 residues. The V and J ends lost 6 bases and 6 bases, in that order; junction bases with no gene match: 8.

The chain recombines TRBV7-2 with TRBJ2-2; D gene uncertain. Trimming removed 3 bases from V and 2 bases from J, with 10 bases in between. This CDR3 comprises 15 residues. CDR1 and CDR2 (germline): SGHTA, FQGNSA. The CDR3 sequence: CASSLTVTNTGELFF. CDR3 coding DNA: TGTGCCAGCAGCTTGACTGTAACAAACACCGGGGAGCTGTTTTTT.